The rows below give T cell receptor beta chains drawn from one sample of a study of T cell clonotyping in hematopoietic cell transplantation. Sequencing was performed with immunoSEQ multiplex PCR; in TCRdb, only in-frame clones are kept and a portion is missing. The sample lists more than 40,000 clones, about 95% occurring once. Specimen: peripheral blood mononuclear cells. The receptor source for this set is a man in his thirties or forties in good health. Some clones in this sample may be carry-over from other donors' samples. The CDR3 runs from the conserved cysteine through the conserved F or W. D genes are given only for firm matches.

DNA | CDR3 | length | J | D | V
TGTGCCAGCAGCTCCCCGACTAGCGGGGTAGAGACCCAGTACTTC | CASSSPTSGVETQYF | 15 | TRBJ2-5 | TRBD2 | TRBV7-3
TGTGCCTGGAGTGTAGGACCGGGACTAGCGAACGAGCAGTACTTC | CAWSVGPGLANEQYF | 15 | TRBJ2-7 | TRBD2 | TRBV30
TGCGCCAGCAGCTTGGAAGGGGGCGGTGGCTACACCTTC | CASSLEGGGGYTF | 13 | TRBJ1-2 | TRBD1 | TRBV5-1
TGTGCCAGCTCCCCCTTTGGAGAGTCAGAATTTGAAAAACTGTTTTTT | CASSPFGESEFEKLFF | 16 | TRBJ1-4 | - | TRBV18
TGTGCCAGCAGCGTAGAATCAACTAGCGGTCAAGAGACCCAGTACTTC | CASSVESTSGQETQYF | 16 | TRBJ2-5 | TRBD2 | TRBV9
TGTGCCAGCAGTTCCAGTTGGGCAGGGGTTGAAAAACTGTTTTTT | CASSSSWAGVEKLFF | 15 | TRBJ1-4 | - | TRBV6-5
TGTGCCAGCAGCTTAGATGTATCCAATGAGCAGTTCTTC | CASSLDVSNEQFF | 13 | TRBJ2-1 | - | TRBV11-3
TGTGCCTGGAGCGACCCCAGGGGAGGGTACACTGAAGCTTTCTTT | CAWSDPRGGYTEAFF | 15 | TRBJ1-1 | - | TRBV30
TGTGCCAGCAGCCCGCTTGGGAGCTCCTACGAGCAGTACTTC | CASSPLGSSYEQYF | 14 | TRBJ2-7 | - | TRBV9
TGTGCCAGCAGGGGGGGAGCGGGAGTATCCTACGAGCAGTACTTC | CASRGGAGVSYEQYF | 15 | TRBJ2-7 | TRBD2 | TRBV2
TGCAGCGTTGGATCAGACGTCTATGGCTACACCTTC | CSVGSDVYGYTF | 12 | TRBJ1-2 | - | TRBV29-1
TGTGCCAGCAGCCTAGGACAGAACTATGGCTACACCTTC | CASSLGQNYGYTF | 13 | TRBJ1-2 | - | TRBV11-1
TGTGCCAGCAGCTTAGAAGAATGGGGGACGTACGAGCAGTACTTC | CASSLEEWGTYEQYF | 15 | TRBJ2-7 | - | TRBV11-2
TGTGCCAGCAGCTTGGGAACTAGCGGGATTGATTATACGCAGTATTTT | CASSLGTSGIDYTQYF | 16 | TRBJ2-3 | TRBD2 | TRBV11-3
TGTGCCAGTAGCCCACAGGGGAACTATGGCTACACCTTC | CASSPQGNYGYTF | 13 | TRBJ1-2 | TRBD1 | TRBV19
TGTGCCAGCAGTTACCCCCAAGAGACCCAGTACTTC | CASSYPQETQYF | 12 | TRBJ2-5 | - | TRBV6-6
TGCGCCAGCAGCTTGGAGTCGGCACGACGCTCCTACGAGCAGTACTTC | CASSLESARRSYEQYF | 16 | TRBJ2-7 | - | TRBV5-1
TGTGCCAGCGAGCGGGCAGGGGTAGGGGAAAAACTGTTTTTT | CASERAGVGEKLFF | 14 | TRBJ1-4 | - | TRBV6-1
TGCGCCAGCAGTTCGGGCAACGCGAACACCGGGGAGCTGTTTTTT | CASSSGNANTGELFF | 15 | TRBJ2-2 | - | TRBV4-1
TGTGCCAGCAGCCAAGGACTAGCGGGTTACTCTGGGGCCAACGTCCTGACTTTC | CASSQGLAGYSGANVLTF | 18 | TRBJ2-6 | TRBD2 | TRBV4-2
TGTGCCAGCAGCTCGGATAACTATGGCTACACCTTC | CASSSDNYGYTF | 12 | TRBJ1-2 | - | TRBV7-2
TGTGCCAGCAGTGATTCCAGGTGGCAAGAGACCCAGTACTTC | CASSDSRWQETQYF | 14 | TRBJ2-5 | - | TRBV2
TGTGCCAGCAGCTTAACAGGGGCCGGCGAGACCCAGTACTTC | CASSLTGAGETQYF | 14 | TRBJ2-5 | - | TRBV7-3
TGCGCCAGCAGCCATACAGATTTCACTGAAGCTTTCTTT | CASSHTDFTEAFF | 13 | TRBJ1-1 | - | TRBV5-1
TGTGCCAGCAGTTACAGGGAAAAGAACACTGAAGCTTTCTTT | CASSYREKNTEAFF | 14 | TRBJ1-1 | - | TRBV6-5
TGTGCCAGCAGTTTATGGGGACAGGATAATTCACCCCTCCACTTT | CASSLWGQDNSPLHF | 15 | TRBJ1-6 | TRBD1 | TRBV27
TGTGCCAGCAGTGACTCAGGGGGAAGTGAAAAACTGTTTTTT | CASSDSGGSEKLFF | 14 | TRBJ1-4 | - | TRBV6-4